Each of the 2 T cell receptor beta chains below was sequenced from the same sample in a study of T cells in Graves' hyperthyroidism and ophthalmopathy. What was amplified from RNA transcripts were TCR beta CDR3 regions. In the first-round RT-PCR of the TCR CDR3, the HTBI primer set was used. TCRdb fed the multiplex PCR reads into MiXCR, producing one record per CDR3 protein. The data contain roughly 380,000 distinct CDR3 sequences, roughly 12% of them singletons. Sequencing input: blood. All receptors come from a young man with Graves' hyperthyroidism that later progressed to Graves' ophthalmopathy.

Ten or more counts support this clonotype. The rearrangement joins TRBV7-9 to TRBJ2-2; D gene uncertain. The CDR3 loop spans 16 amino acids. Trimming pared 0 bases from V and 6 bases from J, leaving 14 bases between. Germline V CDR1 and CDR2: SEHNR, FQNEAQ (reference sequence). This CDR3 is CASSLAGLLSAGELFF. The CDR3 DNA follows: TGTGCCAGCAGCTTAGCGGGTCTACTCAGCGCCGGGGAGCTGTTTTTT.

This clonotype was observed a few times. The gene calls are TRBV12-3 or TRBV12-4 and TRBJ2-1, with 7 bases fitting TRBD1. The J segment lost 3 bases and the V segment lost 6 bases, leaving 8 bases of the junction unmatched. This CDR3 has 15 residues. CDR3 in DNA: TGTGCCAGCAGACATCTAGGGACAGACTACAATGAGCAGTTCTTC. Translated, it gives CASRHLGTDYNEQFF.